Detailed here is one T cell receptor (beta chain). The antigen it recognizes is unknown. No base-level quality is on record; no much larger clone is a single base apart. Collaborating institutions collected whole blood in K2EDTA tubes following their own protocols. Collaborator samples were shipped for TCRbeta analysis as frozen whole blood, isolated PBMCs, or DNA extracted from either sample type. The entry originates in a study of blood T cell repertoires in COVID-19 (dated by TCRdb to about 2020). Describing the broader study: Samples from collaborators originated in the United States, Italy and Spain and spanned both the acute and convalescent phases of COVID-19. The prospective study material was composed of cDNA or gDNA derived from T cells, B-cell-depleted T cells, or PBMCs. The dataset comprised deeply sampled blood TCRbeta repertoires from subjects exposed to, actively infected with, or recovered from COVID-19. The repertoires were released in a freely available public database intended as a resource for research on the immune response to SARS-CoV-2. Samples were obtained from the ongoing ImmuneRACE study (first 160 participants) and from 1,254 subjects provided by 6 global collaborators. A de-identified subject ID, COVID-19 status, age in years and sex were almost always included in the sample metadata. Where available, HLA class I and class II types were taken from metadata supplied by the sample provider and were not determined by assay-based typing. Study-wide conclusions, independent of this receptor: The amount of clinical and demographic metadata varied by source and participant and was provided uncurated.

The immunoSEQ Assay, a bias-controlled multiplex PCR, was used to amplify TCRbeta CDR3 regions from genomic DNA. The paper's processing steps were these. Within the assay, amplification of reference gene primers was used to estimate how many nucleated cells each sample contained. Sequence reads were collapsed and filtered to measure the absolute abundance of every unique TCRbeta CDR3 rearrangement. For each sample, productive Simpson clonality was calculated by taking the square root of Simpson's diversity index across productive rearrangements. Sourced from immuneACCESS, this table was stored by TCRdb with only in-frame sequences that have V and J called. A share of the clones is absent; for the studies checked, an unresolved V gene accounts for under half, and the remainder has no known explanation. The V and J calls and clone size were taken over from that table, and D and trimming were inferred from the DNA. The sample table shows 25,000 to 30,000 clones, and roughly 84% are seen once. Approximately 8.3% of the sample belongs to the ten largest clones.

V is pared back by 2 bases and J by 5 bases, with 9 bases lying between the germline termini. The germline V gene gives CDR1 as MNHEY and CDR2 as SVGEGT. Spanning cysteine to phenylalanine, the CDR3 consists of 13 amino acids. Only the CDR3 part of the read is kept: 39 bases, read in frame from the first base. This receptor chain uses TRBV6-2 or TRBV6-3 and TRBJ1-1; no D gene call is confident. The sequence came from a man in his forties or fifties with active COVID-19. Sequencing was performed on peripheral blood. CDR3 region: CASSYLARTEAFF. In nucleotide form, the sequence is TGTGCCAGCAGTTACCTGGCCAGAACTGAAGCTTTCTTT.